This TCR beta chain was sequenced for a study of blood T cell repertoires in COVID-19. Germline CDR1 and CDR2: MNHEY and SMNVEV (reference sequence). V lost 8 bases and J 0 bases, leaving 22 bases between the germline ends. The CDR3 has 17 residues. Only in-frame clones appear in the TCRdb table, and some are missing; sequencing was by immunoSEQ multiplex PCR. Of under 75,000 clones listed, 80% to 90% are singletons. The V gene is TRBV27, the J gene TRBJ1-1, with D unresolved. The TCR was taken from a man between 45 and 60 years old with acute or convalescent COVID-19. Material: peripheral blood. The CDR3 DNA is TGTGCCAGCTCTACCCCCACGGTGGGAGGGATGAACACTGAAGCTTTCTTT. It specifies CASSTPTVGGMNTEAFF.